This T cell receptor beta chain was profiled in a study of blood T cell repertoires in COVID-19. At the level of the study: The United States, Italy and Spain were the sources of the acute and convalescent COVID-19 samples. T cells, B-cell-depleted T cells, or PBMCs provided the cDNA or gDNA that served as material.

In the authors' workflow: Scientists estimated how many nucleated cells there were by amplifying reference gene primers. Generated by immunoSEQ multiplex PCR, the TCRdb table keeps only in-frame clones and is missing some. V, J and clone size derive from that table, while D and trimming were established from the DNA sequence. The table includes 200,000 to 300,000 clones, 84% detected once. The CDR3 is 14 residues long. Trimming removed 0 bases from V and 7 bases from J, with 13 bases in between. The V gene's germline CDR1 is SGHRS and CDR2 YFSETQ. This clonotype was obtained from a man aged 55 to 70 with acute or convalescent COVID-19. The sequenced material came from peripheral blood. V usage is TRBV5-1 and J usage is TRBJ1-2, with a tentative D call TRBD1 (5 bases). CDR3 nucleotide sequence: TGCGCCAGCAGCTTGGCCCTGGGCACAGGTGGCTACACCTTC. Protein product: CASSLALGTGGYTF.